The 15 T cell receptor beta chains reported below all come from one sample, sequenced in a study of T cell responses to AZD1222 COVID-19 vaccine. The repertoire was sequenced with immunoSEQ multiplex PCR; TCRdb's copy has only in-frame clones and lacks some. The data show over 150,000 clones, with almost 90% seen just once and around 10% held by the top ten. The source was peripheral blood, collected 28 days after the second AZD1222 dose. These receptors all come from an adult who received the AZD1222 COVID-19 vaccine.

This chain connects TRBV27 to TRBJ2-7; 7 positions agree with TRBD1. Trimming at V came to 6 bases and at J to 2 bases, leaving 4 bases not matched to a gene. The CDR3 has 13 residues. The V gene's germline CDR1 is MNHEY and CDR2 SMNVEV (reference sequence). The CDR3 bases are TGTGCCAGCAGACGGACAGGAACCTACGAGCAGTACTTC. Protein: CASRRTGTYEQYF.

The sample holds one count of this clone. No DNA is shown, since the ends of the CDR3 on it are uncertain; the CDR3 is the one TCRdb lists. This chain joins TRBV9 and TRBJ1-2; the DNA was not used to check the table's D call, TRBD1. Germline V lookup: CDR1 SGDLS, CDR2 YYNGEE. 15 amino acids form the CDR3, both terminal residues included. The CDR3 loop reads CASSPTVAGLYGYTF.

The CDR3 loop reads CASSKDDQPQHF. For the CDR3, the DNA is TGTGCCAGCAGCAAAGACGATCAGCCCCAGCATTTT. The chain is built from TRBV21-1 and TRBJ1-5. TRBV21-1 has pseudogene status. The CDR3 has 12 amino acids.

The chain combines TRBV20-1 with TRBJ2-6, with TRBD2 as a possible D gene (5 bases). CDR3 length: 15 residues. Deletions cut 3 bases from V and 0 bases from J, with 9 bases between. CDR1 and CDR2 (germline): DFQATT, SNEGSKA (reference sequence). The CDR3 nucleotides are TGCAGTGCTAGTCGGGGATCCTCTGGGGCCAACGTCCTGACTTTC. Protein sequence: CSASRGSSGANVLTF.

This chain links TRBV7-2 with TRBJ2-5; no firm D call. Germline CDR1 reads SGHTA; CDR2 reads FQGNSA. Trimming removed 4 bases from V and 1 base from J, with 10 bases in between. The CDR3 covers 14 residues. CDR3 residues: CASSWSRTQETQYF. The CDR3 DNA follows: TGTGCCAGCAGCTGGTCGCGGACCCAAGAGACCCAGTACTTC. Looking up the rest from reference TRBV7-2 and TRBJ2-5 gives the full variable domain: GAGVSQSPSNKVTEKGKDVELRCDPISGHTALYWYRQSLGQGLEFLIYFQGNSAPDKSGLPSDRFSAERTGGSVSTLTIQRTQQEDSAVYLCASSWSRTQETQYFGPGTRLLVL.

V gene TRBV7-9 combines with J gene TRBJ2-1; either TRBD1 or TRBD2 may supply D (5 bases each). Trimming shortened V by 3 bases and J by 7 bases, and 7 bases separated the two germline ends. Germline V lookup: CDR1 SEHNR, CDR2 FQNEAQ (reference sequence). The CDR3 covers 12 residues. The CDR3 sequence is CASSLWGNEQFF. CDR3 nucleotide sequence: TGTGCCAGCAGCTTGTGGGGGAATGAGCAGTTCTTC.

This chain joins TRBV13 and TRBJ1-1; D ambiguous. The CDR3 has 18 amino acids. V lost 5 bases and J lost 0, with 22 bases in between. Germline CDR1 PRHDT, CDR2 FYEKMQ (reference sequence). CDR3 amino acids: CASSQYPPGNNMNTEAFF. The CDR3 nucleotides read TGTGCCAGCAGCCAATATCCCCCGGGAAATAACATGAACACTGAAGCTTTCTTT.

This clone was seen a handful of times. The rearrangement uses TRBV9 and TRBJ1-5; 8 nucleotides match TRBD1. V shed 4 bases and J 1 base; nucleotides not matched to a gene: 4. This CDR3 has 15 amino acids. Germline values: CDR1 SGDLS, CDR2 YYNGEE. This chain's CDR3 is CASSTTGGSNQPQHF. CDR3 nucleotides: TGTGCCAGCAGCACCACAGGGGGAAGCAATCAGCCCCAGCATTTT.

This chain uses TRBV6-1 with TRBJ2-5, with unresolved D. V shed 2 bases and J shed 5 bases, with 15 bases lying between them. CDR1 is MNHNS, CDR2 SASEGT, per germline. There are 15 residues in the CDR3. As DNA, the CDR3 is TGTGCCAGCAGTGAAATGGGGAATGAGGCGGAGACCCAGTACTTC. It codes for CASSEMGNEAETQYF.

The V gene is TRBV7-9, the J gene TRBJ2-7; 8 bases agree with TRBD2. The CDR3 has 12 amino acids. Germline CDR1 is SEHNR and CDR2 is FQNEAQ (reference sequence). Trimming removed 5 bases from V and 7 bases from J; junction bases left unmatched: 4. The chain's CDR3 is CASSRGGGEQYF. In nucleotides, the CDR3 is TGTGCCAGCAGCCGGGGGGGCGGAGAGCAGTACTTC.

This sequence joins TRBV5-4 and TRBJ2-5, with TRBD1 identical over 10 bases. This CDR3 comprises 16 residues. Trimming at V came to 4 bases and at J to 6 bases, leaving 12 bases not matched to a gene. Germline assignment: CDR1 SGHNT and CDR2 YYREEE (reference sequence). CDR3 region: CASSEPATGGIQTQYF. CDR3 in DNA: TGTGCCAGCAGCGAACCCGCGACAGGGGGCATCCAGACCCAGTACTTC.

This clone has a handful of counts. The chain combines TRBV11-3 with TRBJ2-7, with 9 bases lining up with TRBD1. J was trimmed by 5 bases and V by 5 bases; bases with no gene match: 7. The CDR3 covers 14 residues. CDR1 is SGHNT and CDR2 is YENEEA in the germline V gene. CDR3 sequence reads: CASSPGQGSDEQYF. DNA of the CDR3: TGTGCCAGCAGCCCGGGACAGGGCAGCGACGAGCAGTACTTC.

V gene TRBV25-1 combines with J gene TRBJ2-1, with 8 bases that match TRBD1. Per germline, CDR1 MGHDK and CDR2 SYGVNS. This CDR3 region has 14 residues. V lost 6 bases to trimming and J lost 3 bases; unmatched junction nucleotides: 4. The CDR3 DNA is TGTGCCAGCAGGGATACAGGGGGCTACAATGAGCAGTTCTTC. Translated: CASRDTGGYNEQFF.

The rearrangement uses TRBV19 and TRBJ2-3, with D possibly called TRBD1 or TRBD2 (7 bases each). The CDR3 totals 15 residues. The V end was cut by 3 bases, the J end by 4 bases, with 14 bases between. Germline V gene data show CDR1 as LNHDA and CDR2 as SQIVND (reference sequence). The CDR3 protein is CASSIPGRGPDTQYF. CDR3 nucleotide sequence: TGTGCCAGTAGTATCCCGGGGAGGGGGCCAGATACGCAGTATTTT.

V gene TRBV5-1 combines with J gene TRBJ1-2; 7 bases align to TRBD1. V was clipped by 5 bases and J by 6 bases; unmatched bases: 16. The CDR3 consists of 16 residues. Per germline, CDR1 SGHRS and CDR2 YFSETQ. The CDR3 loop is CASSPYNRQGGDGYTF. CDR3 coding DNA: TGCGCCAGCAGTCCCTACAACCGACAGGGTGGAGATGGCTACACCTTC.